This T cell receptor (beta chain) was found in a study of regulatory T cells in long-lasting Graves disease (dated by TCRdb to the early 2020s). Context from the whole study: Patients with newly diagnosed Graves' disease had been on antithyroid drugs for under 3 months. Patients with persistent Graves' disease were compared with patients with newly diagnosed Graves' disease using TCR sequencing and RNA sequencing of peripheral blood. A total of roughly 35 samples underwent TCR sequencing: 13 from persistent and some 20 from newly diagnosed Graves' disease patients. The study was registered as a clinical trial and conducted in China.

General findings and caveats noted by the study authors: Only the TCR beta chain was sequenced and analyzed. The authors acknowledged the small sample size as a limitation that may reduce accuracy. Persistent Graves' disease patients showed lower TCR Shannon entropy and fewer highly expanded clones than newly diagnosed patients, suggesting clonal expansion. Because the primary lesion, thyroid tissue, could not be accessed, the study looked at peripheral blood alone. Preferential use of TRBV28, TRBJ1-2 and TRBJ2-5 was observed in persistent disease, whereas TRBV20-1 and TRBJ2-1 were favored in newly diagnosed disease. Persistent patients shared more public clonotypes among themselves (around 3,000) than newly diagnosed patients did (about 970).

The library was made by multiplex PCR. Sequencing relied on an Illumina HiSeq 4000. TCR beta libraries were built with iRepertoire HTBI primers and Arm-PCR amplification of CDR3 regions. Gel purification was performed on PCR products prior to sequencing. In the original analysis: Across samples, about 64 TRBV and 13 to 15 TRBJ segments were identified and used for gene usage analysis of CDR3 amino acid clonotypes. Filtered high-quality paired reads were merged into contigs using COPE and FqMerger. Contigs were aligned with BLAST to IMGT TRBV, TRBD and TRBJ reference genes, and CDR3 was defined per IMGT. Any clonotype with a frequency above 0.1% was counted as a highly expanded clone. Shannon entropy served as the measure of repertoire diversity, while the Gini coefficient captured V-J evenness. Clonotypes shared by more than one individual were considered public. The public reads were reanalyzed by TCRdb: fastp trimming at Q25, MiXCR alignment, in-frame beta chains only. A single entry per CDR3 protein holds the most common genes and DNA from its merged rows. These V and J calls derive from TCRdb rather than the authors' analysis. The sample records roughly 520,000 distinct CDR3 sequences, more than 10% of which are singletons. The ten biggest clones cover around 10% of the sample.

Per the germline V gene, SGHAT is the CDR1 and FQNNGV is the CDR2. The trim is 5 bases for V and 6 bases for J, with a gap of 20 bases between the germline ends. The CDR3 numbers 15 residues from cysteine through phenylalanine. The DNA shown is the 45-base CDR3, in frame from base 1. In its sample, this clonotype was seen many times. Its antigen is not yet known. Within one base of it there is no much larger clone, and no base qualities were kept. Read against the paper, the sample's time point label means: newly diagnosed GD, antithyroid drugs for less than 3 months. RNA was extracted from PBMCs in TRIzol for both TCR sequencing and RNA sequencing. Graves' disease was diagnosed according to American Thyroid Association guidelines. Patients for the study were recruited at an endocrinology department in Xi'an, China. Each patient gave approximately 8.8 milliliters of peripheral blood, collected in an EDTA anticoagulant tube. Ficoll Paque Plus density gradient separation was used to isolate PBMCs, and no further T cell sorting was done. RNA quality was checked with an Agilent 2100 Bioanalyzer and agarose gel, and concentration with a NanoDrop 2000.

This same sample was also taken into another study, of T cells in Graves' hyperthyroidism and ophthalmopathy. That second report states: Stable Graves' hyperthyroidism was defined as no progression to ophthalmopathy during 18 months of follow-up. Hyperthyroidism patients were newly diagnosed, with disease duration under 2 months, and aged 18 to 65 years. Exclusion was applied to patients with uncontrolled infections, other autoimmune diseases, pregnancy or lactation. Clinical symptoms, serum thyroxine and TRAb, thyroid ultrasound, and orbital computed tomography formed the basis for the diagnoses. A first-round RT-PCR of the TCR CDR3 used the HTBI primer set with the Qiagen OneStep RT-PCR kit. Most expanded thyroid clonotypes (frequency above 0.001) were also found in blood, which suggests that blood repertoires may mirror thyroid immune responses. Ophthalmopathy was separated from stable hyperthyroidism by a 13 V-J signature model, with 85% to 90% sensitivity and 81% to 82% specificity obtained in cross-validation and 80%/75% obtained in testing. In validation, progression to ophthalmopathy was predicted by the model with roughly 69% sensitivity and about 72% specificity, a median of around 6.5 months before onset. To identify distinguishing TCR V-J signatures, a discovery cohort of roughly 100 patients was used, comprising 40 to 45 with Graves' ophthalmopathy and some 60 with stable Graves' hyperthyroidism. An independent validation cohort of around 20 hyperthyroidism patients and 17 patients who later progressed to ophthalmopathy tested prospective prediction of ophthalmopathy. For training and testing, the 100 patients in the discovery cohort were randomly divided in a 7:3 ratio. In more than 5 Graves' hyperthyroidism patients, the study also compared T-cell repertoires from thyroid tissue with T-cell repertoires from blood. After blood sampling, hyperthyroidism patients were treated with methimazole at a starting dose of 30 mg daily, and ophthalmopathy patients were treated with high-dose intravenous methylprednisolone. Libraries were constructed in a second round of multiplex PCR, after which size selection and purification were performed. The libraries were sequenced on an Illumina HiSeq2000 using paired-end 100 bp reads. SOAPnuke was used to process the raw data, with reads discarded if the reads contained adapters or uncalled bases, had a mean Phred below 15, or lacked an exact constant-primer or identifier match. High-quality paired reads were merged using COPE v1.2.5, and each unique nucleotide sequence was defined as a clonotype. Clonotypes were aligned to IMGT TRBV, TRBD and TRBJ reference segments using MiTCR v1.1. Analysis was restricted to V-J combinations with a frequency above 0.0001, which covered 98% to 99.2% of repertoires. The TCS score was defined as the ratio of F50 (clonal expansion) to E x V (chaos), calculated using BLOSUM62-based TCRdist between CDR3 peptides within each V-J. Welch's t-statistics and random forest reduced 500 to 550 V-J features to 13, which were used in a naive Bayes classifier (R e1071). Sample size was not statistically predetermined, and investigators were not blinded to group allocation. The paper describes TCR Vbeta CDR3 sequencing of around 130 peripheral blood samples, made up of 40 to 45 ophthalmopathy patients, around 73 hyperthyroidism patients and about 17 progressor patients.

This sequence uses TRBV11-2 and TRBJ2-7; the D gene is unclear. This sequence originates from a woman in her thirties with Graves disease. Donor details come from another sample of the same person, matched by shared clones. The sequencing used peripheral blood mononuclear cells (PBMCs), collected at new diagnosis, from a patient treated with antithyroid drugs. The CDR3 loop reads CASSPTVDGRLEQYF. The DNA sequence is as follows: TGTGCCAGCAGCCCGACCGTCGACGGCCGCCTCGAGCAGTACTTC.